A single sample gave rise to the 12 T cell receptor beta chains below, sequenced in a study of T-cell memory formation after mild COVID-19. In TCRdb, the 5' RACE reads were re-called with MiXCR into one record per CDR3 protein. This table holds 280,000 or so distinct CDR3 sequences, 8% to 9% found once. Material for sequencing was PBMCs or a T cell subset sorted from them (not recorded which). The receptor source for this set is a man aged 18 to 30 who had mild COVID-19 (a few samples of this study predate the infection). Cell type and time point are not known.

The chain has TRBV7-2 and TRBJ1-4; 10 positions match TRBD1. Germline loops: CDR1 SGHTA, CDR2 FQGNSA. J was trimmed by 8 bases and V by 5 bases; bases with no gene match: 5. The CDR3 extends over 14 amino acids. The CDR3 protein is CASSPRQGAEKLFF. CDR3 nucleotides: TGTGCCAGCAGCCCCAGACAGGGGGCCGAAAAACTGTTTTTT.

The CDR3 protein is CASIRQGMENTGELFF. CDR3 sequence (DNA): TGTGCCAGCATTCGACAGGGGATGGAGAACACCGGGGAGCTGTTTTTT. The rearrangement joins TRBV6-2 or TRBV6-3 to TRBJ2-2, with 8 bases aligning to TRBD1. The length of the CDR3 is 16 residues. The germline V gene encodes CDR1 MNHEY and CDR2 SVGEGT. V dropped 7 bases and J dropped 1; count of bases not matched to a gene: 8.

The rearrangement joins TRBV15 to TRBJ1-1; D is unclear. V lost 1 base, J lost 8 bases, and 8 bases lay in between. Germline lookup yields CDR1 LNHNV and CDR2 YYDKDF (reference sequence). The CDR3 length is 12 residues. The CDR3 here is CATSRGYTEAFF. The CDR3 DNA is TGTGCCACCAGCAGAGGTTATACCGAAGCTTTCTTT.

This clonotype was recorded many times. The chain uses TRBV20-1 and TRBJ1-5, with D possibly being TRBD1 (5 bases). This CDR3 contains 13 residues. V lost 0 bases, J lost 6 bases, and 9 bases lay in between. The germline V gene encodes CDR1 DFQATT and CDR2 SNEGSKA (reference sequence). The CDR3 spells CSAREGLAQPQHF. CDR3 nucleotides: TGCAGTGCTAGAGAGGGGCTAGCTCAGCCCCAGCATTTT.

This clonotype has just a few counts. The CDR3 DNA reads TGCGCCAGCAGGTTCCTAGAGGGGGACACTGAAGCTTTCTTT. Residues: CASRFLEGDTEAFF. V and J are TRBV10-2 and TRBJ1-1; D is possibly TRBD1 (6 bases). The CDR3 is 14 residues long. Trimming cost V 6 bases and J 3 bases, with 14 bases left between them. From germline, CDR1 is WSHSY and CDR2 SAAADI.

This chain joins TRBV7-2 and TRBJ1-1; D is possibly TRBD1 (6 bases). The ends were cut back, 2 bases at V and 4 bases at J, with 11 bases in the middle. The germline CDR1 and CDR2 sequences are SGHTA and FQGNSA. The CDR3 runs 14 residues. CDR3 in amino acids: CASSLILGATEAFF. The CDR3 region has the DNA TGTGCCAGCAGCTTAATATTGGGGGCCACTGAAGCTTTCTTT.

V gene TRBV4-3 combines with J gene TRBJ1-4; tentative D call: TRBD1 (6 bases). Germline CDR1 and CDR2: LGHNA and YSLEER. This CDR3 region has 16 residues. V dropped 4 bases and J dropped 7 bases, with 19 bases sitting between them. DNA for the CDR3: TGCGCCAGCAGCCCCACGGGGACACGGCTAGGTGAAAAACTGTTTTTT. Translation gives CASSPTGTRLGEKLFF.

CDR3 DNA sequence: TGTGCCAGCAATGTGGGGAAGGACATTCAGTACTTC. Its protein product is CASNVGKDIQYF. The J gene is TRBJ2-4, the V gene TRBV6-2 or TRBV6-3; D is undetermined. The CDR3 totals 12 residues. The V end lost 7 bases, the J end lost 8 bases, and 12 bases lay between the germline ends. Germline lookup yields CDR1 MNHEY and CDR2 SVGEGT.

This rearrangement joins TRBV28 to TRBJ1-2; TRBD1 agrees at 8 bases. The CDR3 has 13 amino acids. CDR1 is MDHEN, CDR2 SYDVKM, per germline. V gave up 5 bases and J gave up 4 bases; unmatched junction bases: 3. CDR3 DNA: TGTGCCAGCAGTGAGGGACAGGCCTATGGCTACACCTTC. This translates into CASSEGQAYGYTF.

V is TRBV7-9 and J is TRBJ2-5, with unresolved D. The germline V gene has CDR1 SEHNR and CDR2 FQNEAQ (reference sequence). This CDR3 has 14 amino acids. V was shortened by 5 bases and J by 4 bases, with 14 bases between the two germline ends. For the CDR3, the DNA is TGTGCCAGCAGCGTTGGTGGGTTTCGAGAGACCCAGTACTTC. It specifies CASSVGGFRETQYF.

A few counts support this clonotype. The chain couples TRBV27 to TRBJ2-3; 7 positions agree with TRBD1. J gave up 4 bases and V 2 bases, and 3 bases lay outside the gene matches. The CDR3 runs to 14 residues. The germline V gene has CDR1 MNHEY and CDR2 SMNVEV (reference sequence). CDR3: CASSLITGADTQYF. CDR3 DNA: TGTGCCAGCAGTTTAATCACAGGGGCAGATACGCAGTATTTT.

This clonotype was seen only a few times. The rearrangement uses TRBV2 and TRBJ1-2; the D gene is possibly TRBD1 (5 bases). Germline loops: CDR1 SNHLY, CDR2 FYNNEI. Trimming pared 8 bases from V and 1 base from J, leaving 20 bases between. There are 16 residues in the CDR3. CDR3 sequence (DNA): TGTGCCAGCCCTCTGGGAGAGGGGCTTCGTAACTATGGCTACACCTTC. Translated: CASPLGEGLRNYGYTF.